This T cell receptor (beta chain) came from a study of molecular identifiers for immune sequencing clone quantification. MiXCR, applied by TCRdb to the PCR reads, yields one record per CDR3 protein. The data hold under 800,000 distinct CDR3 sequences, with 25% observed a single time. CDR3 length equals 15 residues. V dropped 6 bases and J dropped 3; count of bases not matched to a gene: 8. Germline-derived CDR1 and CDR2 are MNHEY and SMNVEV (reference sequence). The TCR comes from a human donor in good health. Some libraries in this study had Jurkat cell RNA spiked in. Source material: naive CD8+ T cells from blood, with Jurkat cell RNA spiked in. The subset here: FACS-sorted CD8+CD4-CCR7+CD45RA+ naive T cells. V gene TRBV27 combines with J gene TRBJ2-7; 10 nucleotides agree with TRBD2. The CDR3 region is CASRLAGAQNYEQYF. CDR3 coding DNA: TGTGCCAGCAGGCTAGCGGGAGCCCAGAACTACGAGCAGTACTTC.